This T cell receptor beta chain was sequenced in a study of blood T cell repertoires in COVID-19. Study-wide context: T cells, B-cell-depleted T cells, or PBMCs supplied cDNA or gDNA.

The method was immunoSEQ multiplex PCR; TCRdb's version includes in-frame clones alone and lacks a portion of them. Among fewer than 200,000 clones listed, around four fifths were seen once. With V trimmed by 2 bases and J by 4 bases, 6 bases remained unmatched. In germline, CDR1 is SNHLY, CDR2 FYNNEI. The CDR3 has 15 amino acids. This sequence was found in an older man with active or convalescent COVID-19. The sample consisted of peripheral blood. The V call is TRBV2, the J call TRBJ1-2, with 8 nucleotides matching TRBD1. This chain's CDR3 is CASSEQGAGSYGYTF. CDR3 DNA: TGTGCCAGCAGTGAACAGGGGGCAGGGAGCTATGGCTACACCTTC.